One and the same sample provided the 14 T cell receptor beta chains below, sequenced in a study of blood T cell repertoires in COVID-19. Here immunoSEQ multiplex PCR was the method, and the copy in TCRdb shows in-frame clones only, minus some. The sample shows some 130,000 clones, under 95% of them seen only once. Sample: peripheral blood. Receptors originate from a man aged 45-60 years with active COVID-19.

In its sample, this clone was seen a few times. The chain carries TRBV14 and TRBJ1-4, with 8 bases aligning to TRBD1. In germline, CDR1 is SGHDN, CDR2 FVKESK. After removal of 6 bases from V and 5 bases from J, the junction contained 11 bases not matched to a gene. The CDR3 consists of 16 residues. In DNA, the CDR3 is TGTGCCAGCAGTCCCGGGACAGGAATCCTCAATGAAAAACTGTTTTTT. Translating it yields CASSPGTGILNEKLFF. The complete variable domain, with remaining parts taken from reference TRBV14 and TRBJ1-4, reads EAGVTQFPSHSVIEKGQTVTLRCDPISGHDNLYWYRRVMGKEIKFLLHFVKESKQDESGMPNNRFLAERTGGTYSTLKVQPAELEDSGVYFCASSPGTGILNEKLFFGSGTQLSVL.

In nucleotides, the CDR3 is TGTGCCAGCAGCCCCACCCGGAATGAGCAGTTCTTC. This gives the protein CASSPTRNEQFF. V usage is TRBV3-1 (or the pseudogene TRBV3-2) and J usage is TRBJ2-1; D remains unclear. The CDR3 loop spans 12 amino acids. From germline, CDR1 is LGHDT and CDR2 YNNKEL (reference sequence). The V end lost 4 bases, the J end lost 7 bases, and 8 bases lay between the germline ends.

This chain uses TRBV10-3 with TRBJ2-1, with TRBD2 matching over 9 bases. CDR1 ENHRY and CDR2 SYGVKD come from the germline V gene. J lost 7 bases, V lost 4 bases, and 2 bases had no gene match. This CDR3 spans 13 amino acids. The CDR3 DNA is TGTGCCATCAGTGTTACTAGCGGGAATGAGCAGTTCTTC. As protein: CAISVTSGNEQFF.

The genes are TRBV11-2 and TRBJ1-3, with 8 bases matching TRBD1. The CDR3 is 16 residues long. V was clipped by 0 bases and J by 2 bases; unmatched bases: 3. CDR1 SGHAT and CDR2 FQNNGV come from the germline V gene. CDR3 DNA: TGTGCCAGCAGCTTAGATCCAGGGGGCACTGGAAACACCATATATTTT. The encoded protein is CASSLDPGGTGNTIYF.

This chain joins TRBV30 and TRBJ2-3; D is unclear. The V end was cut by 1 base, the J end by 0 bases, with 5 bases between. The CDR3 is made up of 13 amino acids. Germline V CDR1 and CDR2: GTSNPN, SVGIG (reference sequence). The CDR3 sequence is CAWSDISTDTQYF. The CDR3 DNA sequence: TGTGCCTGGAGTGATATTAGCACAGATACGCAGTATTTT.

The chain couples TRBV5-4 to TRBJ2-5, with TRBD1 matching over 12 bases. V was pared by 5 bases and J by 5 bases, with 7 bases of the junction left unmatched. From germline, CDR1 is SGHNT and CDR2 YYREEE (reference sequence). This CDR3 region has 15 residues. The CDR3 sequence is CASRPGTGGLETQYF. CDR3 coding DNA: TGTGCCAGCAGGCCCGGGACAGGGGGCCTCGAGACCCAGTACTTC.

V and J are TRBV2 and TRBJ2-2; D might be TRBD1 (6 bases). The CDR3 loop spans 15 amino acids. In germline, CDR1 is SNHLY, CDR2 FYNNEI. The V and J ends lost 4 bases and 0 bases respectively, with 9 bases between them. CDR3 nucleotides: TGTGCCAGCAGTGTCAGGGGTGCGAACACCGGGGAGCTGTTTTTT. This encodes CASSVRGANTGELFF.

This clone was recorded only once. The chain recombines TRBV3-1 (or the pseudogene TRBV3-2) with TRBJ1-4; D possibly corresponds to TRBD1 (6 bases). The CDR3 covers 15 residues. V shed 6 bases and J shed 1 base, with 12 bases lying between them. Germline-derived CDR1 and CDR2 are LGHDT and YNNKEL (reference sequence). CDR3: CASRSTGQTNEKLFF. DNA for the CDR3: TGTGCCAGCAGGTCAACAGGGCAAACTAATGAAAAACTGTTTTTT.

This chain links TRBV24-1 with TRBJ1-5; TRBD1 matches at 10 bases. V was pared by 0 bases and J by 5 bases, with 6 bases of the junction left unmatched. Germline CDR1 reads KGHDR; CDR2 reads SFDVKD. The CDR3 spans 17 residues. The CDR3: CATSDLLGTGEDQPQHF. The CDR3 DNA sequence: TGTGCCACCAGTGATTTGCTGGGGACAGGGGAAGATCAGCCCCAGCATTTT.

The rearrangement links TRBV12-5 to TRBJ1-5; 8 positions agree with TRBD1. CDR1 is LGHNT, CDR2 FRNRAP, per germline. Trimming took 10 bases from V and 6 from J; bases not matched to a gene: 8. The length of the CDR3 is 13 residues. CDR3 DNA: TGTGCTACCCAGGTGACAGGGGTTCAGCCCCAGCATTTT. It encodes CATQVTGVQPQHF.

V usage is TRBV10-2 and J usage is TRBJ2-4; D not certain. The CDR3 extends over 15 amino acids. CDR1 WSHSY and CDR2 SAAADI come from the germline V gene. Trimming stripped 6 bases from V and 1 base from J, with 13 bases between. The CDR3 sequence is CASRDQIVAKNIQYF. For the CDR3, the DNA is TGCGCCAGCAGAGATCAGATCGTCGCCAAAAACATTCAGTACTTC.

This chain connects TRBV5-1 to TRBJ1-2; D gene uncertain. Germline CDR1 and CDR2: SGHRS and YFSETQ. Trimming took off 0 bases at V and 6 bases at J, with 12 bases between the two ends. The CDR3 totals 14 residues. The CDR3 protein is CASSLVPAADGYTF. The CDR3 nucleotides are TGCGCCAGCAGCTTGGTGCCTGCGGCTGATGGCTACACCTTC.

The chain employs TRBV7-3 and TRBJ1-6, with unresolved D. The germline V gene encodes CDR1 SGHTA and CDR2 FQGTGA. V gave up 1 base and J gave up 7 bases, with 8 bases separating them. CDR3 size: 14 residues. This chain's CDR3 is CASSLKGGNSPLHF. For the CDR3, the DNA is TGTGCCAGCAGCTTAAAAGGCGGGAATTCACCCCTCCACTTT.

Only a few counts were recorded for this clone. V usage is TRBV5-1 and J usage is TRBJ1-1, with 9 bases matching TRBD1. CDR1 and CDR2 from the germline V gene are SGHRS and YFSETQ. The CDR3 is 14 amino acids. The V gene end was trimmed by 1 base and the J gene end by 5 bases; junction bases not matched to a gene: 3. The DNA for the CDR3 is TGCGCCAGCAGCTTGACAGGGGGCGAGACTGAAGCTTTCTTT. Protein product: CASSLTGGETEAFF.